This T cell receptor beta chain is from a study of post-analysis software for immune sequencing data. Each TCR beta cDNA library carried unique molecular identifiers. T cells, roughly 0.9 to 11 million of them, yielded 500,000 or so cDNA molecules. TCRdb reprocessed the PCR reads with MiXCR, giving one entry per CDR3 protein. This sample has more than 500,000 distinct CDR3 sequences, with under 40% found just once. Per the germline V gene, CDR1 is MGHRA and CDR2 is YSYEKL. Trimming took 3 bases from V and 7 from J; bases not matched to a gene: 13. This CDR3 comprises 17 residues. Findings and caveats of the study: The authors found that F measure strongly co-clustered same-batch samples. Relative to controls, patients had a handful of TRBV segments at higher frequency, with TRBV5-6, TRBV5-1 and TRBV20-1 among these.

Note on this clonotype: What it binds is not known.

Sequences were obtained from blood. The sequence was obtained from a girl aged 2-17 years with multiple sclerosis. The rearrangement uses TRBV4-1 and TRBJ2-1; 9 nucleotides match TRBD2. The CDR3 DNA reads TGCGCCAGCAGCCATCCCCCCGGGGCGGGGGGGCTTAATGAGCAGTTCTTC. Amino acid sequence: CASSHPPGAGGLNEQFF.